This entry concerns a single T cell receptor beta chain. Which antigen it targets is not known. Base qualities are not provided; no much larger clone lies one nucleotide away. This sample is part of a study of cytomegalovirus exposure and HLA in healthy donors (dated 2017 in TCRdb). With regard to the full study: The 650 to 800 repertoires of the first cohort and the 110 or so validation repertoires were produced on the same platform, according to a later analysis. The study aimed to test whether signatures of past pathogen exposure could be identified by cataloging public T cell receptors. In addition to the first cohort of hundreds of subjects, a separate validation cohort of approximately 120 different subjects was used. The study combined high-throughput TCR immunosequencing, statistical association of individual TCRs with disease status, and machine learning to predict cytomegalovirus infection status.

The donors belonged to the validation cohort of around 130 subjects, which was separate from the roughly 700-subject first cohort. Summary of the overall study and its limitations: The authors suggested that the approach could potentially be extended to other disease states and immunological phenotypes. While some public TCRs were present in many individuals, most TCR sequences turned up only very rarely across donors. In vitro tests confirmed that a few of the cytomegalovirus-associated TCR beta chains recognize cytomegalovirus antigens. The study gave a list of about 160 TCR beta chains associated with cytomegalovirus. In a later analysis, TCRs clustered in the first cohort were found to also tend to co-occur in the roughly 110 validation repertoires, with 90% to 95% of cluster scores above 0. In both the original and validation cohorts, the classifier was reported to diagnose cytomegalovirus status with high specificity and sensitivity. All 120 repertoires were used to score co-occurrence in the validation cohort in a later analysis, because that analysis had no HLA typing for the cohort.

The library was prepared using the immunoSEQ multiplex PCR assay. Per the authors' processing: A statistical classification framework was developed to diagnose cytomegalovirus status using the catalog of TCR beta chain sequences. TCRdb took over this immuneACCESS table, retaining in-frame rearrangements with V and J assigned. Such tables are incomplete; in checked studies, under half of the missing clones stem from an unresolved V gene, and the remainder is unexplained. The V and J calls and clone size were taken over from that table, and D and trimming were inferred from the DNA. The sample table shows about 89,000 clones, and roughly 84% are seen once. The top ten clones comprise 12% of the sample. For CDR1 and CDR2, the germline V gene lists SGHVS and FNYEAQ. Between the V and J ends, shortened by 5 bases and 1 base respectively, the junction contains 17 bases. From cysteine to phenylalanine, the CDR3 is 16 amino acids long. The read is trimmed to its CDR3 DNA, 48 bases read in frame from base 1.

The origin of this receptor is a woman aged 18-30 years in good health and CMV-seropositive. Material for sequencing was PBMCs. The sequence links TRBV7-6 to TRBJ2-5, with no D gene named confidently. The nucleotide sequence reads as follows: TGTGCCAGCAGCCCCCCACTTAGTCTATCCCAAGAGACCCAGTACTTC. This codes for CASSPPLSLSQETQYF.